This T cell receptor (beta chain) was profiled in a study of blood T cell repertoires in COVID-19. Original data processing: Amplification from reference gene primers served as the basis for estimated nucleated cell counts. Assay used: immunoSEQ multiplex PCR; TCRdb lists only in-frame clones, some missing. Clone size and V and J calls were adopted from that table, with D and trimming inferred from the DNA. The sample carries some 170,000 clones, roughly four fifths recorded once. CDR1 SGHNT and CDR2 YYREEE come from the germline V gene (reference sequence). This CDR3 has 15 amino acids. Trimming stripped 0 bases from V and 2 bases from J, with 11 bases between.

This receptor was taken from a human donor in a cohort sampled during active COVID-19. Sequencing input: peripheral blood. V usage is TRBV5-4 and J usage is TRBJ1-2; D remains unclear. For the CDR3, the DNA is TGTGCCAGCAGCTTGGCCCCGGGTTCAAACTATGGCTACACCTTC. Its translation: CASSLAPGSNYGYTF. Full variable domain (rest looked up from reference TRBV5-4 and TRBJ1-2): ETGVTQSPTHLIKTRGQQVTLRCSSQSGHNTVSWYQQALGQGPQFIFQYYREEENGRGNFPPRFSGLQFPNYSSELNVNALELDDSALYLCASSLAPGSNYGYTFGSGTRLTVV.